This TCR beta chain was documented in a study of Graves' ophthalmopathy and Graves' hyperthyroidism. The overall study: Researchers obtained peripheral blood at initial diagnosis, before any treatment had begun. Study outcomes and limitations: Detected in blood as well were most expanded thyroid clonotypes with frequency above 0.001.

Germline V lookup: CDR1 DFQATT, CDR2 SNEGSKA (reference sequence). Unmatched junction bases numbered 4, after V lost 6 bases and J lost 2 bases. This CDR3 spans 13 amino acids. Hyperthyroidism was new, under 2 months, in patients aged 18 to 65. Certain patients, namely those with other autoimmune diseases, uncontrolled infections, pregnancy or lactation, were excluded. Amplified material comprised TCR beta CDR3 regions derived from RNA transcripts. An opening RT-PCR round employed HTBI primers and preceded a second-round multiplex PCR. Each CDR3 protein is one row after TCRdb ran MiXCR on the multiplex PCR reads. The profile shows 620,000 or so distinct CDR3 sequences, over 20% of them singletons. This clonotype was recorded many times. Its antigen is unidentified.

The sample taken for sequencing was peripheral blood. This chain uses TRBV20-1 with TRBJ2-7, with 10 bases fitting TRBD2. The source of this sequence is a woman younger than 35 with stable Graves' hyperthyroidism. Some clones in this sample may be carry-over from other donors' samples. CDR3 nucleotides: TGCAGTGCCAGTACTAGCGGGGCCTACGAGCAGTACTTC. It encodes CSASTSGAYEQYF.